This entry lists 6 T cell receptor beta chains sequenced from one sample in a study of PD-1 blockade in classical Hodgkin lymphoma. Autologous stem cell transplantation was followed by relapse in every patient, and brentuximab vedotin exposure varied. The protocol was immunoSEQ multiplex PCR, while the TCRdb copy is restricted to in-frame clones and leaves out a portion. The sample has approximately 52,000 clones, approximately 73% seen once. The starting material was peripheral blood mononuclear cells (PBMCs), obtained before the second cycle of nivolumab. The receptors originated from a human donor with classical Hodgkin lymphoma.

J is TRBJ2-7 and V is TRBV19; D unclear. This CDR3 is built from 11 residues. Germline V gene data show CDR1 as LNHDA and CDR2 as SQIVND (reference sequence). Trimming shortened V by 6 bases and J by 3 bases, and 6 bases separated the two germline ends. The CDR3 here is CASSDFYEQYF. Here the CDR3 DNA reads TGTGCCAGTAGCGACTTCTACGAGCAGTACTTC.

Written as DNA, the CDR3 is TGTGCCAGCTCGGCCGGGACAGGGGTGACCACCGGGGAGCTGTTTTTT. Its protein is CASSAGTGVTTGELFF. The chain carries TRBV18 and TRBJ2-2; 10 nucleotides align to TRBD1. The CDR3 extends over 16 amino acids. J was trimmed by 4 bases and V by 6 bases; bases with no gene match: 8. Germline CDR1 and CDR2: KGHSH and LQKENI.

This rearrangement joins TRBV19 to TRBJ2-2; D is perhaps TRBD2 (6 bases). Germline V gives CDR1 LNHDA, CDR2 SQIVND (reference sequence). Trimming left V 2 bases short and J 4 bases short, with 14 bases between. This CDR3 is 16 amino acids long. In DNA, the CDR3 is TGTGCCAGTAGTATATGGGGGACTTCCGTCACCGGGGAGCTGTTTTTT. Protein product: CASSIWGTSVTGELFF. The variable domain in full, completed from reference TRBV19 and TRBJ2-2, reads DGGITQSPKYLFRKEGQNVTLSCEQNLNHDAMYWYRQDPGQGLRLIYYSQIVNDFQKGDIAEGYSVSREKKESFPLTVTSAQKNPTAFYLCASSIWGTSVTGELFFGEGSRLTVL.

The CDR3 coding sequence is TGTGCCAGCAGCTTGGGGGGGATCGGCAATCAGCCCCAGCATTTT. Translated: CASSLGGIGNQPQHF. The chain recombines TRBV7-4 with TRBJ1-5; D possibly corresponds to TRBD1 (5 bases). Germline V lookup: CDR1 SGHVT, CDR2 SQSDAQ. The CDR3 loop spans 15 amino acids. Trimming pared 3 bases from V and 2 bases from J, leaving 11 bases between. Filled out from reference TRBV7-4 and TRBJ1-5, the complete variable domain reads GAGVSQSPRYKVAKRGRDVALRCDSISGHVTLYWYRQTLGQGSEVLTYSQSDAQRDKSGRPSGRFSAERPERSVSTLKIQRTEQGDSAVYLCASSLGGIGNQPQHFGDGTRLSIL.

The rearrangement joins TRBV6-1 to TRBJ2-3; D not resolved. This CDR3 has 15 amino acids. The V gene's germline CDR1 is MNHNS and CDR2 SASEGT. Trimming removed 4 bases at V and 2 bases at J, with 13 bases between. As DNA, the CDR3 is TGTGCCAGCAGTGGCCCCTTTATACCCACAGATACGCAGTATTTT. Amino acids: CASSGPFIPTDTQYF.

The CDR3 loop is CASRGQGAFEETQYF. In nucleotides, the CDR3 is TGTGCCAGCAGGGGACAGGGGGCTTTTGAGGAGACCCAGTACTTC. The chain links TRBV6-1 to TRBJ2-5; 12 nucleotides align to TRBD1. Trimming removed 6 bases from V and 5 bases from J; junction bases left unmatched: 7. Germline lookup yields CDR1 MNHNS and CDR2 SASEGT. The CDR3 is 15 amino acids.